Reported below is one T cell receptor (beta chain). Its antigen is currently unknown. This specimen comes from a study of T cell repertoires in ileal Crohn's disease. On the study more broadly: Every patient was operated on for stricturing (roughly 60%) or penetrating (39%) complications. About half of patients got postoperative therapy: around ten thiopurines, approximately 18 anti-TNF.

Generated by immunoSEQ multiplex PCR, the TCRdb table keeps only in-frame clones and is missing some. The sample yields 1,200 or so clones, 95% seen once. Study outcomes and limitations: Mucosal expansions were suggested to be mainly CD8 T cells. Clonal expansions were more frequent in active smokers than non-smokers at surgery.

The clonotype comes from an adult with Crohn's disease. The source material was ileal tissue.

The CDR3 sequence is CATAVGDNSPLHF. For the CDR3, the DNA is TGTGCCACCGCGGTCGGGGATAATTCACCCCTCCACTTT. The chain couples TRBV11-1 to TRBJ1-6; D call uncertain. Trimming stripped 10 bases from V and 5 bases from J, with 12 bases between. The CDR3 loop spans 13 amino acids. Per the germline V gene, CDR1 is SGHAT and CDR2 is FQDESV (reference sequence).